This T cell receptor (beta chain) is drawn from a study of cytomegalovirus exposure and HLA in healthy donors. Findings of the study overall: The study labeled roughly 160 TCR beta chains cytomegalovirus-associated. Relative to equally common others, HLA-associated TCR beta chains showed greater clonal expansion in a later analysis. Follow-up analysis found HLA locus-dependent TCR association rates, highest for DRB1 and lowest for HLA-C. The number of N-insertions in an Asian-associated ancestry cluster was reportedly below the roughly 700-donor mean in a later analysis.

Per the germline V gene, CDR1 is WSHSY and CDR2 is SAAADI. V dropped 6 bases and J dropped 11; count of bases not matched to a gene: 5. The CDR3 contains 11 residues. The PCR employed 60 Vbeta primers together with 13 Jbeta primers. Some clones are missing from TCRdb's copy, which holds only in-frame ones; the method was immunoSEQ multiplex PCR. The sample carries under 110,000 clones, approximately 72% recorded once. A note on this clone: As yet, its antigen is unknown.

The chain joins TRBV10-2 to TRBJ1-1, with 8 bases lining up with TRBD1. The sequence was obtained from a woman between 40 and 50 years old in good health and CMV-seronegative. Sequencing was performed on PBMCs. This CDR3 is CASRKDREAFF. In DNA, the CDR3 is TGCGCCAGCAGGAAGGACAGGGAGGCTTTCTTT.